One TCR beta chain is described in this entry. This entry belongs to a study of cytomegalovirus exposure and HLA in healthy donors. Looking at the study overall: Roughly 180 million T cells yielded 90 million to 130 million unique TCR beta sequences in earlier analysis. Genotyping of hundreds of donors showed that over 80% belonged to the Caucasian-associated ancestry cluster.

Primers included in the PCR were 60 Vbeta and 13 Jbeta primers. Assay used: immunoSEQ multiplex PCR; TCRdb lists only in-frame clones, some missing. This sample has about 200,000 clones, with around 83% found just once. Trimming at V came to 4 bases and at J to 3 bases, leaving 3 bases not matched to a gene. The CDR3 totals 14 residues. Germline loops: CDR1 SQVTM, CDR2 ANQGSEA. The receptor's source is a woman aged 45 to 65 in good health and CMV-seropositive. The genes are TRBV29-1 and TRBJ2-1; 10 nucleotides match TRBD2. The material sequenced was PBMCs. The DNA of the CDR3 is TGCAGCGTTGTACGGACTAGCGGCTACAATGAGCAGTTCTTC. Its protein is CSVVRTSGYNEQFF.